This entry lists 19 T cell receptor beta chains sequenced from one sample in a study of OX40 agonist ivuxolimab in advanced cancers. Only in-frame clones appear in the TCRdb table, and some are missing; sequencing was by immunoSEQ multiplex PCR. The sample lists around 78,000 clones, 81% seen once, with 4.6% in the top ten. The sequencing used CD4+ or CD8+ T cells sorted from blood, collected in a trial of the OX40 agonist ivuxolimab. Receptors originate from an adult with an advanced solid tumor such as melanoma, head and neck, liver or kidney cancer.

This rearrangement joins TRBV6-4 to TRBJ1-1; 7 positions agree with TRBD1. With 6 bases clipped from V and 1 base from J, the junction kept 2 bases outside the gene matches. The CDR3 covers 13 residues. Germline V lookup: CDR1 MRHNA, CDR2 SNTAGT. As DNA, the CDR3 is TGTGCCAGCAGAAGGACAGGGAACACTGAAGCTTTCTTT. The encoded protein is CASRRTGNTEAFF.

The CDR3 is CAWSRGTGPEKLFF. The CDR3 nucleotides read TGTGCCTGGAGCAGGGGGACAGGGCCAGAAAAACTGTTTTTT. The chain combines TRBV30 with TRBJ1-4; the match to TRBD1 covers 9 bases. V lost 3 bases, J lost 8 bases, and 7 bases stayed unmatched. Germline assignment: CDR1 GTSNPN and CDR2 SVGIG (reference sequence). This CDR3 is 14 amino acids long.

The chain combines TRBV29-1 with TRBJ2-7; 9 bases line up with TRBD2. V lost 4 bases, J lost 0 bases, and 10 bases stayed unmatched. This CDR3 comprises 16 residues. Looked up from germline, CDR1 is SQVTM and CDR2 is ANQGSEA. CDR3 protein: CSVVKGSGGSSYEQYF. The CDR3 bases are TGCAGCGTTGTAAAGGGTAGCGGGGGAAGCTCCTACGAGCAGTACTTC.

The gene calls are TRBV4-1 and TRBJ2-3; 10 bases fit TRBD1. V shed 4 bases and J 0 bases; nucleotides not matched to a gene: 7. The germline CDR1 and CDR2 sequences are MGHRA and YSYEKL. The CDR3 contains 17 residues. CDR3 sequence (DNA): TGCGCCAGCAGCCGGACAGGGGGTCTCCCGAGCACAGATACGCAGTATTTT. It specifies CASSRTGGLPSTDTQYF.

The CDR3 reads CASSLNSGIPTGELFF. CDR3 DNA sequence: TGCGCCAGCAGCTTGAATAGCGGGATTCCAACCGGGGAGCTGTTTTTT. The chain combines TRBV5-1 with TRBJ2-2; TRBD2 matches at 8 bases. From germline, CDR1 is SGHRS and CDR2 YFSETQ. J gave up 5 bases and V 1 base, and 7 bases lay outside the gene matches. The CDR3 totals 16 residues.

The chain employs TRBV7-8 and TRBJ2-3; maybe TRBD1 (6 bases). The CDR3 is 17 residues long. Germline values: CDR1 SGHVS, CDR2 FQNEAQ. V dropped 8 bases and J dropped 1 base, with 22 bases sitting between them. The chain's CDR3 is CASHFVPTGAGTDTQYF. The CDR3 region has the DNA TGTGCCAGCCACTTCGTCCCGACAGGCGCAGGCACAGATACGCAGTATTTT.

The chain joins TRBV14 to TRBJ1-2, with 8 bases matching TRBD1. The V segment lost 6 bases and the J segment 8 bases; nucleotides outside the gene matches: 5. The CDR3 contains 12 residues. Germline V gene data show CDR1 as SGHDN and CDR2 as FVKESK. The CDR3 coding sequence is TGTGCCAGCAGTCACGGACAGGGCGGCTACACCTTC. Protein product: CASSHGQGGYTF.

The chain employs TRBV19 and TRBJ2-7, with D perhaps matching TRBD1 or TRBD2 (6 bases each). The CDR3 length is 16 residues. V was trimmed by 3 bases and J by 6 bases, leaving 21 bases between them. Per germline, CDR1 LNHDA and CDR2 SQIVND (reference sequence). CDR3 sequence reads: CASSIPHQGGPTEQYF. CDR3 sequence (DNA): TGTGCCAGTAGTATTCCGCATCAAGGGGGGCCGACCGAGCAGTACTTC.

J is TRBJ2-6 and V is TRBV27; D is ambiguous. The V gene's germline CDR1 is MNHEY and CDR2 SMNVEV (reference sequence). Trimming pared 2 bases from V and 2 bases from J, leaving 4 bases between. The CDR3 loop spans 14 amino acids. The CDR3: CASSLSAGANVLTF. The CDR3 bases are TGTGCCAGCAGTTTAAGTGCTGGGGCCAACGTCCTGACTTTC. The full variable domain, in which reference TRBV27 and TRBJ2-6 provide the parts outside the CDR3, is EAQVTQNPRYLITVTGKKLTVTCSQNMNHEYMSWYRQDPGLGLRQIYYSMNVEVTDKGDVPEGYKVSRKEKRNFPLILESPSPNQTSLYFCASSLSAGANVLTFGAGSRLTVL.

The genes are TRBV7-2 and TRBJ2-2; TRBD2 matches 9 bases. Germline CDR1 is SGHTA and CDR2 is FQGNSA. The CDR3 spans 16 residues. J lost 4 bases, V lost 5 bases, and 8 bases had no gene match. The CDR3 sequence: CASSPVASGTTGELFF. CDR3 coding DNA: TGTGCCAGCAGCCCAGTGGCTAGCGGGACCACCGGGGAGCTGTTTTTT. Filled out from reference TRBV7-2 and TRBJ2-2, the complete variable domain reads GAGVSQSPSNKVTEKGKDVELRCDPISGHTALYWYRQSLGQGLEFLIYFQGNSAPDKSGLPSDRFSAERTGGSVSTLTIQRTQQEDSAVYLCASSPVASGTTGELFFGEGSRLTVL.

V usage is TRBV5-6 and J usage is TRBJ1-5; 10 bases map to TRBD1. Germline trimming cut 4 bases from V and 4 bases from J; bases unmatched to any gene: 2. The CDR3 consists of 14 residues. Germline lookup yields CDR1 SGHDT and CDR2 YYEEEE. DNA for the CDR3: TGTGCCAGCAGCCAGGGACAGGGGAATCAGCCCCAGCATTTT. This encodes CASSQGQGNQPQHF.

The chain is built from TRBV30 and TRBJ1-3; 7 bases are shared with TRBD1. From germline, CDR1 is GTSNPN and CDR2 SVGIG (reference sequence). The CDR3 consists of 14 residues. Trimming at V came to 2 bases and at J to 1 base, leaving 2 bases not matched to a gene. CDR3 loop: CAWSRTGSGNTIYF. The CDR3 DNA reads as TGTGCCTGGAGTCGGACAGGATCTGGAAACACCATATATTTT.

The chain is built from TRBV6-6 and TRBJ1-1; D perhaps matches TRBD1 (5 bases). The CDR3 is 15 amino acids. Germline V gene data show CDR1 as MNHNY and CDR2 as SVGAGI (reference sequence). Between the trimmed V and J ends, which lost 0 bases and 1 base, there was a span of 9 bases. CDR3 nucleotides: TGTGCCAGCAGTTACTCGCAGGGAGGGAACACTGAAGCTTTCTTT. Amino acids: CASSYSQGGNTEAFF.

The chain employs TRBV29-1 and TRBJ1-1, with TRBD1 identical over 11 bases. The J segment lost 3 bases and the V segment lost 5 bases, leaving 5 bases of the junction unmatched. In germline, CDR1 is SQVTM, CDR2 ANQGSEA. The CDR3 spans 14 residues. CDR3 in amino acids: CSVLRDRGDTEAFF. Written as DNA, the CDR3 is TGCAGCGTTCTCCGGGACAGGGGGGACACTGAAGCTTTCTTT.

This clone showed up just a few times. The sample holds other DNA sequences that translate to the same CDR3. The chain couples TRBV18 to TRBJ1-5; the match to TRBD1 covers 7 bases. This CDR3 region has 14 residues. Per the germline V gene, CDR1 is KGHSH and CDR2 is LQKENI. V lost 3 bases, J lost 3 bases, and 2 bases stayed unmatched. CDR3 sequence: CASSPGTVNQPQHF. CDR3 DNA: TGTGCCAGCTCACCGGGGACAGTCAATCAGCCCCAGCATTTT.

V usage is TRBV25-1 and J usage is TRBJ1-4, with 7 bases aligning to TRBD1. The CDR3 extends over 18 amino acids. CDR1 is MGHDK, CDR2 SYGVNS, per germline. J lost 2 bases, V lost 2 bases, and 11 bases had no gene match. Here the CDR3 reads CASSELHPGTDTNEKLFF. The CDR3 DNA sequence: TGTGCCAGCAGTGAACTCCACCCGGGGACAGACACTAATGAAAAACTGTTTTTT.

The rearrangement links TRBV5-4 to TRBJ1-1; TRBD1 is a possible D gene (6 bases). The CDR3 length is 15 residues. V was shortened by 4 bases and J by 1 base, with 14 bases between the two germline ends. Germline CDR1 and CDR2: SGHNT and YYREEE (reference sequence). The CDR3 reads CASSQDLQGNTEAFF. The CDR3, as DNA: TGTGCCAGCAGCCAAGATTTACAGGGGAACACTGAAGCTTTCTTT.

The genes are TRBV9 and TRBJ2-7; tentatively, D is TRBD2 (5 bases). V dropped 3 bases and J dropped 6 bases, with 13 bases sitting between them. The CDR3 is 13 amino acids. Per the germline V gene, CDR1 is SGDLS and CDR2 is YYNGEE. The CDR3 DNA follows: TGTGCCAGCAGCGGGACTGTAGGGCTCGAGCAGTACTTC. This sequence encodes CASSGTVGLEQYF.

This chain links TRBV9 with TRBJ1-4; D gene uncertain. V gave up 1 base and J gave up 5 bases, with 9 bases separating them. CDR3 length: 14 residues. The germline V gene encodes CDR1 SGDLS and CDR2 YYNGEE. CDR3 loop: CASSVWGGNEKLFF. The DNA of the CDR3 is TGTGCCAGCAGCGTATGGGGTGGGAATGAAAAACTGTTTTTT.